This entry features one T cell receptor beta chain sequence. Samples came from patients with localized non-small cell lung adenocarcinoma. This sample is part of a study of CD4 and CD8 cells across lung adenocarcinoma regions. TCRdb re-derived calls from the PCR reads in MiXCR, one entry per CDR3 protein. The sample consists of about 27,000 distinct CDR3 sequences, 53% of them appearing once. The receptor's source is a male donor with lung adenocarcinoma. The CD4 and CD8 labels of this study may be unreliable. The sample taken for sequencing was CD8+ T cells from the center of a lung tumor.

The CDR3 is CASSGRLAGGTDTQYF. CDR3 nucleotide sequence: TGTGCCAGCAGTGGCCGACTAGCGGGAGGCACAGATACGCAGTATTTT. The V call is TRBV9, the J call TRBJ2-3; 12 nucleotides line up with TRBD2. The CDR3 totals 16 residues. Trimming took 5 bases from V and 1 from J; bases not matched to a gene: 5. Germline CDR1 SGDLS, CDR2 YYNGEE.